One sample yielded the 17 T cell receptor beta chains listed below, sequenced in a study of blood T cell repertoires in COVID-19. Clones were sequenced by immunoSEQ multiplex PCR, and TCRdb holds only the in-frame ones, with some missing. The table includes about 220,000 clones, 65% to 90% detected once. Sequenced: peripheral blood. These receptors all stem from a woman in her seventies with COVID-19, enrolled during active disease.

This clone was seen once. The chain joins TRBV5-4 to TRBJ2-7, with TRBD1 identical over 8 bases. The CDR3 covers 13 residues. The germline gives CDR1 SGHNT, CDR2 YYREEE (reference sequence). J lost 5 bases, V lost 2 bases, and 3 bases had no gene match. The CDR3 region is CASSFQGAHEQYF. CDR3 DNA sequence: TGTGCCAGCAGCTTTCAGGGGGCCCACGAGCAGTACTTC. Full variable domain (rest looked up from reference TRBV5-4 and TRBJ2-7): ETGVTQSPTHLIKTRGQQVTLRCSSQSGHNTVSWYQQALGQGPQFIFQYYREEENGRGNFPPRFSGLQFPNYSSELNVNALELDDSALYLCASSFQGAHEQYFGPGTRLTVT.

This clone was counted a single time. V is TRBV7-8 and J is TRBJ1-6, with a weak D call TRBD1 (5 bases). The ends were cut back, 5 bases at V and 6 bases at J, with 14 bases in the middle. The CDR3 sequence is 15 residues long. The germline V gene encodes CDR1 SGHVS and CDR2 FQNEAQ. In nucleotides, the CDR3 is TGTGCCAGCAGCCCGGGGGGTGTCAGTAATTCACCCCTCCACTTT. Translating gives CASSPGGVSNSPLHF.

The CDR3: CASRPAGLLNEKLFF. In nucleotides, the CDR3 is TGTGCCAGCAGGCCTGCAGGGCTCCTCAATGAAAAACTGTTTTTT. The chain employs TRBV28 and TRBJ1-4; weak D call: TRBD1 (5 bases). The CDR3 covers 15 residues. Germline V gene sequence: CDR1 MDHEN, CDR2 SYDVKM. V dropped 6 bases and J dropped 5 bases, with 16 bases sitting between them.

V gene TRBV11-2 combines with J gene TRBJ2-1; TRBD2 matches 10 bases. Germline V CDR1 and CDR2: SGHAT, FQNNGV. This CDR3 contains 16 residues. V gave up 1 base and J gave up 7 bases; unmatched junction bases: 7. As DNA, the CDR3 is TGTGCCAGCAGCTTAGGGGCTAGCGGGAGAGGTAATGAGCAGTTCTTC. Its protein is CASSLGASGRGNEQFF.

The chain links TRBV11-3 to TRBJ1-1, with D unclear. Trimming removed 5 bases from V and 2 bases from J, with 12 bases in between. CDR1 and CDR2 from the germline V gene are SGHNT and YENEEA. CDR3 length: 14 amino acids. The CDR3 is CASSPGRANTEAFF. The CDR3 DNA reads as TGTGCCAGCAGCCCCGGGAGGGCAAACACTGAAGCTTTCTTT.

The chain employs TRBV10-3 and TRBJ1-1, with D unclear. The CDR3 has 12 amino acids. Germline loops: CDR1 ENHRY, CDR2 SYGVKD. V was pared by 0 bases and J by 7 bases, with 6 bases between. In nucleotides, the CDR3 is TGTGCCATCAGTGAGTCCGGGTTTGAAGCTTTCTTT. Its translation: CAISESGFEAFF.

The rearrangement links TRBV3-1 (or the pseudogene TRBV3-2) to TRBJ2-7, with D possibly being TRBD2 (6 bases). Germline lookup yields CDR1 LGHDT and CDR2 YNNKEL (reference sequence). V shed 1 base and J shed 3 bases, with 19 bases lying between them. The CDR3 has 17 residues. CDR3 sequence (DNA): TGTGCCAGCAGCCAAGGACATAGCGGCTCCCCGCACTACGAGCAGTACTTC. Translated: CASSQGHSGSPHYEQYF.

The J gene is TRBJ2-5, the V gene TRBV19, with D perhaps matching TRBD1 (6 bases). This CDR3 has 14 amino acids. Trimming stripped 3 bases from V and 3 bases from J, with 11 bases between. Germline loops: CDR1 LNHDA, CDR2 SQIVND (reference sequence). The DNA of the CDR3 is TGTGCCAGTAGTATTCGGGACACAAAAGAGACCCAGTACTTC. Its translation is CASSIRDTKETQYF.

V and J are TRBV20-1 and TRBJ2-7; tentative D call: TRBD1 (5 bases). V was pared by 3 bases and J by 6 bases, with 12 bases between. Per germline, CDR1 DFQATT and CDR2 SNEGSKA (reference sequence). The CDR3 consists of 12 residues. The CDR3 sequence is CSASRQGREQYF. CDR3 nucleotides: TGCAGTGCTAGTCGGCAGGGTCGCGAGCAGTACTTC.

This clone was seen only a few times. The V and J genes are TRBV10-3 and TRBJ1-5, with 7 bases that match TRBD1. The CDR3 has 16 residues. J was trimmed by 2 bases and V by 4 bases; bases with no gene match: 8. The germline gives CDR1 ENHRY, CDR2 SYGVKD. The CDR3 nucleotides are TGTGCCATCAGTGGCGAGACAGGGTTAGGCAATCAGCCCCAGCATTTT. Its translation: CAISGETGLGNQPQHF.

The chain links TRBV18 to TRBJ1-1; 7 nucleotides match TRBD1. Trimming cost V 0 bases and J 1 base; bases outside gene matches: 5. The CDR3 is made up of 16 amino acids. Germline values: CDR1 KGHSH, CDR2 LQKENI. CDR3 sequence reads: CASSPPSGGSNTEAFF. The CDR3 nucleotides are TGTGCCAGCTCACCACCTTCAGGGGGTTCGAACACTGAAGCTTTCTTT. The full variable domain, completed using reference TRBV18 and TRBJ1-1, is NAGVMQNPRHLVRRRGQEARLRCSPMKGHSHVYWYRQLPEEGLKFMVYLQKENIIDESGMPKERFSAEFPKEGPSILRIQQVVRGDSAAYFCASSPPSGGSNTEAFFGQGTRLTVV.

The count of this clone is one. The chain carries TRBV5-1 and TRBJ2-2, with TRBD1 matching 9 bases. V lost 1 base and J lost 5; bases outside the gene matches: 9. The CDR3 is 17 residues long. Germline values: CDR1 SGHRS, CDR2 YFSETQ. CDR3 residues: CASSLSQGAGITGELFF. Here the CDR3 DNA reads TGCGCCAGCAGCTTGTCACAGGGGGCTGGGATTACCGGGGAGCTGTTTTTT.

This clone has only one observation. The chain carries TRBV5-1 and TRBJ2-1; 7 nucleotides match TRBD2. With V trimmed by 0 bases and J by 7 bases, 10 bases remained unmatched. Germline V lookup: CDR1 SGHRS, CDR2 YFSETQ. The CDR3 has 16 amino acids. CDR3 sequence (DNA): TGCGCCAGCAGCTTGGAAGGGAGGGCCCTTTGGAATGAGCAGTTCTTC. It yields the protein CASSLEGRALWNEQFF. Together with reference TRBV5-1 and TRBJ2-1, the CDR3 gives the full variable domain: KAGVTQTPRYLIKTRGQQVTLSCSPISGHRSVSWYQQTPGQGLQFLFEYFSETQRNKGNFPGRFSGRQFSNSRSEMNVSTLELGDSALYLCASSLEGRALWNEQFFGPGTRLTVL.

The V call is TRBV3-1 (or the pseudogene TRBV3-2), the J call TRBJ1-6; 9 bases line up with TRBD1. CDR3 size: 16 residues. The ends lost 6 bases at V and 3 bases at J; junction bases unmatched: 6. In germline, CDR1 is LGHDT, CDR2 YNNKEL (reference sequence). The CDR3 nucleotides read TGTGCCAGCAGAGTGGGACAGGGAGTCTATAATTCACCCCTCCACTTT. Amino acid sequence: CASRVGQGVYNSPLHF.

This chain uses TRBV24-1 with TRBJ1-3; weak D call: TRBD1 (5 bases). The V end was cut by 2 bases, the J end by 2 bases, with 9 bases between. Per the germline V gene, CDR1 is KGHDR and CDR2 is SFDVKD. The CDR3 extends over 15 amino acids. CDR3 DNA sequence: TGTGCCACCAGTGATTCCCCAGGGCCTGGAAACACCATATATTTT. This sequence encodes CATSDSPGPGNTIYF.

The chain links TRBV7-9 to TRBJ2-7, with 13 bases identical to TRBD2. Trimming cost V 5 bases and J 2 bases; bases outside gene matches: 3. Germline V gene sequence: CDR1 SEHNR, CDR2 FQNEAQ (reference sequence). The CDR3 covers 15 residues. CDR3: CASSLTSGRTYEQYF. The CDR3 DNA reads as TGTGCCAGCAGCCTGACTAGCGGGAGGACCTACGAGCAGTACTTC.

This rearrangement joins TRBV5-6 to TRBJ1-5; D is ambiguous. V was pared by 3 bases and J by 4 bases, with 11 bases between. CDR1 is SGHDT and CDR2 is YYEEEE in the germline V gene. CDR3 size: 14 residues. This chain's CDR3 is CASSWRGMNQPQHF. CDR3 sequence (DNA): TGTGCCAGCAGCTGGCGCGGGATGAATCAGCCCCAGCATTTT.